The next 22 T cell receptor beta chains were all read from a single sample in a study of T cell responses to AZD1222 COVID-19 vaccine. Assay used: immunoSEQ multiplex PCR; TCRdb lists only in-frame clones, some missing. The table shows approximately 77,000 clones, with more than 90% occurring only once. The starting material was peripheral blood, obtained 28 days after the second AZD1222 dose. These receptors were collected from an adult who received the AZD1222 COVID-19 vaccine.

The chain couples TRBV18 to TRBJ2-3, with D tentatively TRBD2 (5 bases). With 6 bases removed from V and 3 bases from J, the gap between germline ends came to 19 bases. This CDR3 spans 16 amino acids. The germline V gene encodes CDR1 KGHSH and CDR2 LQKENI. The CDR3, as DNA: TGTGCCAGCTCCCAAACCGGGAACCGGCAAACAGATACGCAGTATTTT. As protein: CASSQTGNRQTDTQYF.

This rearrangement joins TRBV23-1 to TRBJ2-2, with D uncertain. TRBV23-1 is known as an ORF, though its function is uncertain. The CDR3 has 15 residues. The ends were cut back, 1 base at V and 2 bases at J, with 8 bases in the middle. Here the CDR3 reads CASSQFPGNTGELFF. CDR3 DNA: TGCGCCAGCAGTCAATTCCCAGGAAACACCGGGGAGCTGTTTTTT.

The gene calls are TRBV6-1 and TRBJ2-3, with unresolved D. CDR3 size: 17 residues. Germline-derived CDR1 and CDR2 are MNHNS and SASEGT. Trimming shortened V by 0 bases and J by 1 base, and 14 bases separated the two germline ends. DNA for the CDR3: TGTGCCAGCAGTGAAGCGCAGACCGTCCGCGGCACAGATACGCAGTATTTT. This gives the protein CASSEAQTVRGTDTQYF.

The rearrangement uses TRBV7-8 and TRBJ2-7; 8 nucleotides line up with TRBD2. J lost 3 bases, V lost 5 bases, and 12 bases had no gene match. Germline CDR1 reads SGHVS; CDR2 reads FQNEAQ. This CDR3 is built from 16 residues. The DNA for the CDR3 is TGTGCCAGCAGCCCAGTGGGGCGGGAGGCCCGCTACGAGCAGTACTTC. Amino acids: CASSPVGREARYEQYF.

The chain recombines TRBV7-9 with TRBJ2-1; the D gene could be TRBD1 or TRBD2 (5 bases each). CDR3 length: 13 amino acids. Germline V gene lookup returns CDR1 SEHNR and CDR2 FQNEAQ (reference sequence). V was shortened by 9 bases and J by 9 bases, with 18 bases between the two germline ends. The CDR3 bases are TGTGCCAGTACCCTAAACTGGGGGACTGAGCAGTTCTTC. It is translated as CASTLNWGTEQFF.

The J gene is TRBJ2-1, the V gene TRBV28, with D perhaps given as TRBD1 or TRBD2 (5 bases each). This CDR3 has 14 amino acids. Trimming removed 2 bases from V and 12 bases from J, with 17 bases in between. CDR1 and CDR2 from the germline V gene are MDHEN and SYDVKM. The DNA of the CDR3 is TGTGCCAGCAGTTTAATCGGGGACGTCAAAATGCAGTTCTTC. Translation gives CASSLIGDVKMQFF.

The chain joins TRBV30 to TRBJ2-1, with TRBD2 identical over 16 bases. The CDR3 consists of 15 residues. CDR1 and CDR2 (germline): GTSNPN, SVGIG (reference sequence). The junction had 8 bases not matched to a gene; V was cut back by 4 bases and J by 11 bases. The CDR3 is CAWNRPGLAGGKQFF. CDR3 in DNA: TGTGCCTGGAACAGACCGGGACTAGCGGGAGGGAAGCAGTTCTTC.

This clone is a singleton in its sample. V usage is TRBV5-4 and J usage is TRBJ2-7; 7 bases fit TRBD2. CDR1 is SGHNT and CDR2 is YYREEE in the germline V gene (reference sequence). J was trimmed by 5 bases and V by 6 bases; bases with no gene match: 14. The CDR3 extends over 15 amino acids. This CDR3 reads CASTSGGRGGNEQYF. The DNA for the CDR3 is TGTGCCAGCACCTCCGGAGGGAGGGGAGGGAACGAGCAGTACTTC.

CDR3 bases: TGTGCCATCAGGGGGGACAGGGTGGAATATGGCTACACCTTC. This translates into CAIRGDRVEYGYTF. This sequence joins TRBV10-3 and TRBJ1-2, with TRBD1 matching 9 bases. There are 14 residues in the CDR3. Germline trimming cut 6 bases from V and 5 bases from J; bases unmatched to any gene: 7. Germline loops: CDR1 ENHRY, CDR2 SYGVKD.

The rearrangement joins TRBV7-2 to TRBJ1-4, with D unresolved. Germline loops: CDR1 SGHTA, CDR2 FQGNSA. This CDR3 region has 15 residues. V was trimmed by 0 bases and J by 2 bases, leaving 7 bases between them. This chain's CDR3 is CASSLAGWTNEKLFF. CDR3 nucleotide sequence: TGTGCCAGCAGCTTAGCGGGGTGGACTAATGAAAAACTGTTTTTT.

This clone showed up just once. The chain couples TRBV12-3 or TRBV12-4 to TRBJ1-6, with D uncertain. V lost 8 bases, J lost 9 bases, and 11 bases lay in between. The CDR3 is 12 residues long. CDR3 nucleotides: TGTGCCAGCTCGACCTGGGGTTCACCCCTCCACTTT. It specifies CASSTWGSPLHF.

V is TRBV10-3 and J is TRBJ2-6; D is unresolved. From germline, CDR1 is ENHRY and CDR2 SYGVKD. The CDR3 spans 14 residues. Trimming shortened V by 6 bases and J by 0 bases, and 6 bases separated the two germline ends. CDR3 nucleotides: TGTGCCATCAGAACGGACTCTGGGGCCAACGTCCTGACTTTC. Its protein product is CAIRTDSGANVLTF.

This rearrangement joins TRBV6-5 to TRBJ1-4; TRBD1 might be the D (5 bases). The CDR3 runs to 12 residues. Germline-derived CDR1 and CDR2 are MNHEY and SVGAGI. The germline V and J ends were trimmed by 8 bases and 4 bases, with 8 bases remaining between them. The CDR3 protein is CASGGGNEKLFF. The CDR3 region has the DNA TGTGCCAGCGGGGGGGGTAATGAAAAACTGTTTTTT.

The rearrangement uses TRBV5-1 and TRBJ1-6; D ambiguous. Trimming cost V 4 bases and J 4 bases, with 6 bases left between them. Germline V CDR1 and CDR2: SGHRS, YFSETQ. The CDR3 loop spans 13 amino acids. The CDR3 protein is CASSRDYNSPLHF. The CDR3 DNA sequence: TGCGCCAGCAGCAGGGATTATAATTCACCCCTCCACTTT.

This rearrangement joins TRBV29-1 to TRBJ1-1, with 7 bases aligning to TRBD1. Germline values: CDR1 SQVTM, CDR2 ANQGSEA. This CDR3 is 11 amino acids long. J lost 4 bases, V lost 5 bases, and 1 base had no gene match. The CDR3 here is CSVSGGTEAFF. CDR3 nucleotides: TGCAGCGTTTCAGGGGGCACTGAAGCTTTCTTT.

The V gene is TRBV11-3, the J gene TRBJ2-7; D call uncertain. V lost 5 bases and J lost 2, with 13 bases in between. This CDR3 contains 14 residues. Germline CDR1 SGHNT, CDR2 YENEEA. The CDR3 protein is CASSAPVSPYEQYF. In DNA, the CDR3 is TGTGCCAGCAGCGCTCCGGTCTCTCCCTACGAGCAGTACTTC.

The DNA for the CDR3 is TGCGCCAGCAGCCCAGGATTAGAATTGGCGGGCTACAATGAGCAGTTCTTC. Translated: CASSPGLELAGYNEQFF. The chain links TRBV5-1 to TRBJ2-1, with a tentative D call TRBD2 (5 bases). The CDR3 consists of 17 residues. Trimming pared 4 bases from V and 3 bases from J, leaving 20 bases between. From germline, CDR1 is SGHRS and CDR2 YFSETQ.

The J gene is TRBJ1-3, the V gene TRBV2; D is undetermined. Germline-derived CDR1 and CDR2 are SNHLY and FYNNEI. The CDR3 is 20 amino acids. V was shortened by 6 bases and J by 0 bases, with 27 bases between the two germline ends. The CDR3 reads CASSATSRQFILRSGNTIYF. The CDR3 nucleotides read TGTGCCAGCAGCGCCACTTCCAGACAATTCATCCTTCGCTCTGGAAACACCATATATTTT. Together with reference TRBV2 and TRBJ1-3, the CDR3 gives the full variable domain: EPEVTQTPSHQVTQMGQEVILRCVPISNHLYFYWYRQILGQKVEFLVSFYNNEISEKSEIFDDQFSVERPDGSNFTLKIRSTKLEDSAMYFCASSATSRQFILRSGNTIYFGEGSWLTVV.

The chain is built from TRBV7-2 and TRBJ1-1; 9 bases agree with TRBD1. The V gene end was trimmed by 3 bases and the J gene end by 5 bases; junction bases not matched to a gene: 1. The length of the CDR3 is 13 residues. CDR1 and CDR2 from the germline V gene are SGHTA and FQGNSA. The DNA for the CDR3 is TGTGCCAGCAGCTTTGACAGGGGGACTGAAGCTTTCTTT. Amino acids: CASSFDRGTEAFF.

The chain employs TRBV6-2 or TRBV6-3 and TRBJ2-7, with a tentative D call TRBD1 (7 bases). Trimming removed 0 bases from V and 3 bases from J, with 9 bases in between. CDR3 length: 14 amino acids. Germline CDR1 is MNHEY and CDR2 is SVGEGT. CDR3 loop: CASSYSRGVYEQYF. The CDR3 DNA reads TGTGCCAGCAGTTACTCCAGGGGGGTCTACGAGCAGTACTTC.

The chain recombines TRBV10-1 with TRBJ1-2; D remains unclear. From germline, CDR1 is WNHNN and CDR2 SYGVQD (reference sequence). The CDR3 has 15 residues. V was pared by 0 bases and J by 6 bases, with 14 bases between. The CDR3 loop reads CASSESWTSAHGYTF. CDR3 DNA: TGCGCCAGCAGTGAGTCGTGGACTTCGGCACATGGCTACACCTTC.

The genes are TRBV19 and TRBJ1-5, with 9 bases that match TRBD1. Germline CDR1 LNHDA, CDR2 SQIVND (reference sequence). This CDR3 contains 14 residues. J gave up 5 bases and V 5 bases, and 4 bases lay outside the gene matches. The CDR3 loop is CASSWGQGDQPQHF. For the CDR3, the DNA is TGTGCCAGTAGTTGGGGACAGGGAGATCAGCCCCAGCATTTT.